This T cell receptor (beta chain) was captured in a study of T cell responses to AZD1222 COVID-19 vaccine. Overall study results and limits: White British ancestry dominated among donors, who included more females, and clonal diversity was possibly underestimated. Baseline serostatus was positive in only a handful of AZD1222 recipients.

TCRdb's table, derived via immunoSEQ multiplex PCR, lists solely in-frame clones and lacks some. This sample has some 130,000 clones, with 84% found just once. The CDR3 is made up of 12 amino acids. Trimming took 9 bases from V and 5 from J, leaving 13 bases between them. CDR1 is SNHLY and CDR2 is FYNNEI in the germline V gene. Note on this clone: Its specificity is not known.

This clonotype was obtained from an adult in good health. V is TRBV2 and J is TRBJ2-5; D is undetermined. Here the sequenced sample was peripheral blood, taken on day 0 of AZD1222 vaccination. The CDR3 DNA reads TGTGCCAGTACTTTAACGAGGGAGACCCAGTACTTC. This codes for CASTLTRETQYF.